This T cell receptor (beta chain) was recorded in a study of beta chain features in type 1 diabetes. General study findings and limits: When Type 1 diabetes patients were examined, their TCRB CDR3s proved moderately but significantly shorter in all four CD4+ subsets.

Every single donor gave one heparinised blood draw, and these averaged roughly 100 mL. Of the isolated RNA, all was reverse transcribed, and so the sequenced material was expressed TCRB transcripts. The assay was immunoSEQ multiplex PCR, and TCRdb's table has in-frame clones only and misses some. The table shows 500,000 to 650,000 clones, with roughly 12% occurring only once. The junction had 7 bases not matched to a gene; V was cut back by 6 bases and J by 7 bases. In germline, CDR1 is LNHDA, CDR2 SQIVND (reference sequence). CDR3 length: 14 residues. In its sample, this clone was seen a few times. The antigen is undetermined.

The sample comprised naive CD4+ T cells from blood. This TCR came from a man aged 25-40 years with type 1 diabetes. The J gene is TRBJ2-3, the V gene TRBV19; the match to TRBD2 covers 10 bases. DNA of the CDR3: TGTGCCAGTAGCCAGCGGGGGGGCCATCATACGCAGTATTTT. Its translation is CASSQRGGHHTQYF.